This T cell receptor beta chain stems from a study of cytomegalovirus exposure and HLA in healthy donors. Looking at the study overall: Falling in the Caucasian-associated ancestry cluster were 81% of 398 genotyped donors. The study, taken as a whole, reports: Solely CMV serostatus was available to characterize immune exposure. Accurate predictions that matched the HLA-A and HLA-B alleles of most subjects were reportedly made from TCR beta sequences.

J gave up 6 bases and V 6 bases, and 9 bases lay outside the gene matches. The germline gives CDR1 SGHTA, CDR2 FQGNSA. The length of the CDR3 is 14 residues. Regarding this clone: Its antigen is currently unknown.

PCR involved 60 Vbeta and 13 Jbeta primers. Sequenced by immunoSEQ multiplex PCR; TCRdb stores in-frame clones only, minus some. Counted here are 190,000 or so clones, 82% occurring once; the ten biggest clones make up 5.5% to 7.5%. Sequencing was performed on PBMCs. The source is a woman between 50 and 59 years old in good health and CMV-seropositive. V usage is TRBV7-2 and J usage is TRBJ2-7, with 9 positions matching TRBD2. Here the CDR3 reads CASRASGVGGEQYF. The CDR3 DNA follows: TGTGCCAGCAGGGCTAGCGGGGTGGGGGGCGAGCAGTACTTC.